These T cell receptor beta chains were read from a single sample in a study of blood T cells in healthy people across ages. TCRdb ran MiXCR on the 5' RACE reads and lists one entry per CDR3 protein. Seen here are 500,000 to 600,000 distinct CDR3 sequences, approximately 27% observed once, and the top ten hold about a fifth. Sequencing used blood. All receptors derive from a woman in her 70s in good health. CDR3s leave out the opening cysteine and the closing phenylalanine or tryptophan. The order of the fields is V gene, CDR3 length, J gene, CDR3 protein.

TRBV7-2,13,TRBJ1-4,ASSLGGAVVEKLF
TRBV4-1,13,TRBJ1-1,ASSQVGGKWTEAF
TRBV29-1,11,TRBJ2-5,SVDRTIQETQY
TRBV12-3/TRBV12-4,13,TRBJ2-1,ASGTPGSSYNEQF
TRBV20-1,11,TRBJ2-1,SARDPGGNEQF
TRBV4-3,15,.,ASSQERGLAGGLEQY
TRBV5-1,13,TRBJ2-3,ASSFGQGGVDTQY
TRBV10-3,11,TRBJ1-2,AISAGIFYGYT
TRBV7-9,14,TRBJ1-4,ASSTSAGFANEKLF
TRBV6-6,14,TRBJ2-7,ASSSSPSGWGPEQY
TRBV27,14,TRBJ1-5,ASSPGDRGYNQPQH
TRBV6-2/TRBV6-3,13,TRBJ2-7,ASRLLGQGNYEQY
TRBV7-3,15,TRBJ2-1,ASSPRPSFGAYNEQF
TRBV12-3/TRBV12-4,13,TRBJ1-5,ASSTPDSPNQPQH
TRBV12-3/TRBV12-4,12,TRBJ2-1,ASLAENPYNEQF
TRBV19,14,TRBJ1-1,ASSRVQGGGATEAF
TRBV2,14,TRBJ2-6,ASSDVARSGANVQT